The following is a T cell receptor (beta chain) sequence with its context. The antigen is not known. This record belongs to a study of PD-1 blockade in classical Hodgkin lymphoma. As for the study in general: The study gave patients nivolumab 3 mg/kg intravenously every 2 weeks. Overall study results and limits: CD4+ TCR diversity rose significantly by C4D1, and CD8+ TCR diversity did not. Exclusion was applied to patients who started nivolumab under 1 year after ASCT. Baseline diversity in complete responders resembled that of newly diagnosed patients.

All trial patients relapsed after autologous stem cell transplantation. Sequenced by immunoSEQ multiplex PCR; TCRdb stores in-frame clones only, minus some. The sample lists almost 100,000 clones; around 90% were seen once. Specimen: peripheral blood mononuclear cells (PBMCs), collected at baseline. The source is a human donor with classical Hodgkin lymphoma.

This CDR3 is CASSLAGYSYNEQFF. CDR3 in DNA: TGTGCCAGCAGTTTAGCGGGATACTCCTACAATGAGCAGTTCTTC. V and J are TRBV28 and TRBJ2-1; weak D call: TRBD2 (6 bases). Between the trimmed V and J ends, which lost 2 bases and 0 bases, there was a span of 8 bases. CDR1 and CDR2 (germline): MDHEN, SYDVKM. The CDR3 spans 15 residues.